Shown below are 19 T cell receptor beta chains from a single sample sequenced in a study of T cell responses to AZD1222 COVID-19 vaccine. Clones were sequenced by immunoSEQ multiplex PCR, and TCRdb holds only the in-frame ones, with some missing. The table shows roughly 120,000 clones, with more than 85% occurring only once. This material consisted of peripheral blood, taken on day 0 of AZD1222 vaccination. The receptors derive from an adult in good health.

This chain connects TRBV18 to TRBJ2-2; 10 bases line up with TRBD2. J gave up 7 bases and V 3 bases, and 11 bases lay outside the gene matches. Germline V gene lookup returns CDR1 KGHSH and CDR2 LQKENI. The length of the CDR3 is 17 residues. The CDR3: CASSPLLAGVSGGELFF. As DNA, the CDR3 is TGTGCCAGCTCACCTCTCCTAGCGGGAGTTTCAGGCGGGGAGCTGTTTTTT.

The genes are TRBV19 and TRBJ2-1; D is possibly TRBD1 or TRBD2 (5 bases each). Germline V CDR1 and CDR2: LNHDA, SQIVND (reference sequence). Trimming cost V 9 bases and J 5 bases, with 14 bases left between them. There are 13 residues in the CDR3. The CDR3 reads CASHSGTNNEQFF. DNA of the CDR3: TGTGCCAGCCACAGTGGGACGAACAATGAGCAGTTCTTC.

V is TRBV5-1 and J is TRBJ1-2; D uncertain. The CDR3 has 14 amino acids. Trimming removed 4 bases at V and 2 bases at J, with 12 bases between. Germline V CDR1 and CDR2: SGHRS, YFSETQ. The CDR3 DNA is TGCGCCAGCAGCCCCGTAGGTGGGAACTATGGCTACACCTTC. It specifies CASSPVGGNYGYTF.

This chain joins TRBV29-1 and TRBJ2-5; 10 bases match TRBD2. Germline V gene lookup returns CDR1 SQVTM and CDR2 ANQGSEA. V was pared by 6 bases and J by 4 bases, with 11 bases of the junction left unmatched. The CDR3 extends over 15 amino acids. The CDR3 spells CSVTKGTSVVETQYF. The CDR3 nucleotides are TGCAGCGTCACGAAGGGGACTAGCGTTGTAGAGACCCAGTACTTC.

The V gene is TRBV9, the J gene TRBJ2-2; the D gene is possibly TRBD1 (5 bases). The germline V gene has CDR1 SGDLS and CDR2 YYNGEE. This CDR3 spans 17 amino acids. Trimming pared 0 bases from V and 3 bases from J, leaving 15 bases between. CDR3 nucleotide sequence: TGTGCCAGCAGCGTAGACAGACCCCTAGGGGACACCGGGGAGCTGTTTTTT. This gives the protein CASSVDRPLGDTGELFF.

The CDR3 protein is CASRRRPGLEQFF. As DNA, the CDR3 is TGTGCCAGCAGACGAAGACCGGGCCTTGAGCAGTTCTTC. V is TRBV5-6 and J is TRBJ2-1; D not resolved. The CDR3 totals 13 residues. CDR1 and CDR2 from the germline V gene are SGHDT and YYEEEE. The ends were cut back, 5 bases at V and 9 bases at J, with 15 bases in the middle.

The V call is TRBV9, the J call TRBJ1-2; unclear D gene. The V end was cut by 5 bases, the J end by 8 bases, with 10 bases between. The CDR3 consists of 11 residues. Germline assignment: CDR1 SGDLS and CDR2 YYNGEE. CDR3 protein: CASRGSGGYTF. The CDR3 region has the DNA TGTGCCAGCAGGGGGTCAGGCGGCTACACCTTC. The full variable domain, rest sourced from reference TRBV9 and TRBJ1-2, is DSGVTQTPKHLITATGQRVTLRCSPRSGDLSVYWYQQSLDQGLQFLIQYYNGEERAKGNILERFSAQQFPDLHSELNLSSLELGDSALYFCASRGSGGYTFGSGTRLTVV.

The chain combines TRBV28 with TRBJ2-3; TRBD2 matches 8 bases. Germline V gene sequence: CDR1 MDHEN, CDR2 SYDVKM. The V gene end was trimmed by 2 bases and the J gene end by 1 base; junction bases not matched to a gene: 2. This CDR3 is 15 amino acids long. The CDR3 nucleotides read TGTGCCAGCAGTTTAACTAGCGGCCGCACAGATACGCAGTATTTT. Protein sequence: CASSLTSGRTDTQYF.

The rearrangement joins TRBV5-1 to TRBJ2-2, with D tentatively TRBD2 (5 bases). The germline gives CDR1 SGHRS, CDR2 YFSETQ. V shed 6 bases and J shed 5 bases, with 11 bases lying between them. The CDR3 is made up of 13 amino acids. The CDR3 here is CASTDEGTGELFF. CDR3 nucleotide sequence: TGCGCCAGCACTGACGAGGGAACCGGGGAGCTGTTTTTT.

The chain uses TRBV9 and TRBJ2-1, with 7 bases fitting TRBD2. The CDR3 extends over 16 amino acids. In germline, CDR1 is SGDLS, CDR2 YYNGEE. V trimming: 0 bases; J trimming: 7 bases; junction bases outside the gene matches: 10. CDR3 DNA sequence: TGTGCCAGCAGCGTAGCAGGGAGCGGGATTGGGAATGAGCAGTTCTTC. Its protein is CASSVAGSGIGNEQFF.

V is TRBV6-4 and J is TRBJ1-1; D possibly corresponds to TRBD1 (6 bases). The CDR3 loop spans 17 amino acids. V was trimmed by 0 bases and J by 1 base, leaving 15 bases between them. Looked up from germline, CDR1 is MRHNA and CDR2 is SNTAGT. In nucleotides, the CDR3 is TGTGCCAGCAGTGACTCTAAATTGGACAGTAAGAACACTGAAGCTTTCTTT. Its translation: CASSDSKLDSKNTEAFF.

The V and J genes are TRBV15 and TRBJ1-1; D gene uncertain. V lost 0 bases and J lost 5, with 16 bases in between. This CDR3 region has 16 residues. Germline V CDR1 and CDR2: LNHNV, YYDKDF (reference sequence). CDR3 nucleotides: TGTGCCACCAGCAGAGAACCGACCGAGCTGAGGACTGAAGCTTTCTTT. Its protein is CATSREPTELRTEAFF.

The J gene is TRBJ2-1, the V gene TRBV19; possibly TRBD2 for D (5 bases). The germline V and J ends were trimmed by 4 bases and 0 bases, with 7 bases remaining between them. Germline-derived CDR1 and CDR2 are LNHDA and SQIVND (reference sequence). CDR3 length: 14 amino acids. The CDR3 DNA sequence: TGTGCCAGTAGTAGGGAGAGCTCCTACAATGAGCAGTTCTTC. This gives the protein CASSRESSYNEQFF. The whole variable domain, filled in from reference TRBV19 and TRBJ2-1, reads DGGITQSPKYLFRKEGQNVTLSCEQNLNHDAMYWYRQDPGQGLRLIYYSQIVNDFQKGDIAEGYSVSREKKESFPLTVTSAQKNPTAFYLCASSRESSYNEQFFGPGTRLTVL.

V gene TRBV4-1 combines with J gene TRBJ2-3, with 12 positions matching TRBD2. Unmatched junction bases numbered 9, after V lost 0 bases and J lost 11 bases. Germline V CDR1 and CDR2: MGHRA, YSYEKL. The CDR3 runs to 16 residues. CDR3 loop: CASSQDGLAGSRKQYF. The CDR3 coding sequence is TGCGCCAGCAGCCAAGACGGACTAGCGGGGAGTCGGAAGCAGTATTTT.

The rearrangement links TRBV7-9 to TRBJ2-1; the D is unclear. V dropped 0 bases and J dropped 9 bases, with 0 bases sitting between them. CDR1 and CDR2 (germline): SEHNR, FQNEAQ (reference sequence). This CDR3 contains 10 residues. CDR3 bases: TGTGCCAGCAGCTTAGCTGAGCAGTTCTTC. This gives the protein CASSLAEQFF.

As to this clone: The junction departs from the called germline gene at one end, perhaps through a read error. The chain uses TRBV7-9 and TRBJ2-5; 7 bases are shared with TRBD1. Germline V gene lookup returns CDR1 SEHNR and CDR2 FQNEAQ (reference sequence). The CDR3 covers 12 residues. The CDR3 DNA reads as TGTGCCAGCAGCGGGGGACAGTCAGTCTGGGACTTC. It is translated as CASSGGQSVWDF.

The V and J genes are TRBV28 and TRBJ2-7, with TRBD1 as a possible D gene (6 bases). Per the germline V gene, CDR1 is MDHEN and CDR2 is SYDVKM. The ends were cut back, 7 bases at V and 3 bases at J, with 25 bases in the middle. The CDR3 consists of 17 residues. CDR3 nucleotide sequence: TGTGCCAGCATCCCTTCAGGACAGTATATCAAAGACTACGAGCAGTACTTC. Translation: CASIPSGQYIKDYEQYF.

The rearrangement joins TRBV7-2 to TRBJ2-7; D unresolved. The CDR3 consists of 14 residues. The V end was cut by 5 bases, the J end by 4 bases, with 15 bases between. The germline CDR1 and CDR2 sequences are SGHTA and FQGNSA. CDR3 bases: TGTGCCAGCAGCCCAAAGTTGGTAGGTTACGAGCAGTACTTC. Protein sequence: CASSPKLVGYEQYF.

The J gene is TRBJ1-1, the V gene TRBV19, with 11 bases fitting TRBD1. J lost 4 bases, V lost 3 bases, and 7 bases had no gene match. CDR3 length: 16 amino acids. In germline, CDR1 is LNHDA, CDR2 SQIVND (reference sequence). CDR3 sequence (DNA): TGTGCCAGTAGTATTTTGGGACAGGGGGATGTCACTGAAGCTTTCTTT. Protein: CASSILGQGDVTEAFF.